Following are 27 T cell receptor beta chains from one sample sequenced in a study of blood T cell repertoires in COVID-19. TCRdb's copy holds only in-frame clones and misses some; the assay was immunoSEQ multiplex PCR. The sample shows tens of thousands of clones, more than 75% of them seen only once. Material: peripheral blood. All receptors derive from a woman of 80 years or more with active COVID-19.

The V and J genes are TRBV23-1 and TRBJ2-1; D assignment may be TRBD1 or TRBD2 (7 bases each). TRBV23-1 is given ORF status, its function remaining uncertain. This CDR3 spans 13 amino acids. The V end lost 10 bases, the J end lost 1 base, and 11 bases lay between the germline ends. The CDR3 loop is CATRGGSYNEQFF. In nucleotides, the CDR3 is TGCGCCACCAGGGGGGGTTCCTACAATGAGCAGTTCTTC.

The chain joins TRBV19 to TRBJ2-3; TRBD2 matches at 11 bases. J lost 4 bases, V lost 5 bases, and 11 bases had no gene match. Germline V lookup: CDR1 LNHDA, CDR2 SQIVND (reference sequence). This CDR3 is 17 amino acids long. Here the CDR3 DNA reads TGTGCCAGTAGTCCCTCCTTAGCGGGAGGGTACCCAGATACGCAGTATTTT. Translating it yields CASSPSLAGGYPDTQYF.

The chain couples TRBV27 to TRBJ2-7; 10 bases are a match to TRBD2. The junction had 2 bases not matched to a gene; V was cut back by 4 bases and J by 2 bases. Germline V CDR1 and CDR2: MNHEY, SMNVEV (reference sequence). The CDR3 loop spans 14 amino acids. This CDR3 reads CASSSGTSAYEQYF. The CDR3 DNA reads as TGTGCCAGCAGTTCCGGGACTAGCGCCTACGAGCAGTACTTC.

The chain links TRBV25-1 to TRBJ2-1; the match to TRBD2 covers 8 bases. The trim removed 1 base at V and 1 base at J, leaving 3 bases unmatched. CDR3 length equals 16 residues. CDR1 is MGHDK and CDR2 is SYGVNS in the germline V gene. The CDR3 spells CASSESSGGSYNEQFF. CDR3 DNA: TGTGCCAGCAGTGAATCTTCGGGGGGGTCCTACAATGAGCAGTTCTTC.

The CDR3 is CASKGEGPRYTF. The CDR3 DNA is TGTGCCAGCAAAGGGGAAGGGCCCCGCTACACCTTC. The V call is TRBV2, the J call TRBJ1-2, with D maybe TRBD1 (5 bases). The CDR3 has 12 amino acids. Germline values: CDR1 SNHLY, CDR2 FYNNEI. V lost 7 bases and J lost 9, with 15 bases in between. Variable domain in full (rest from reference TRBV2 and TRBJ1-2): EPEVTQTPSHQVTQMGQEVILRCVPISNHLYFYWYRQILGQKVEFLVSFYNNEISEKSEIFDDQFSVERPDGSNFTLKIRSTKLEDSAMYFCASKGEGPRYTFGSGTRLTVV.

This chain's CDR3 is CASSSPGGSTDTQYF. CDR3 DNA sequence: TGTGCCAGCAGTTCGCCGGGAGGGTCCACAGATACGCAGTATTTT. The rearrangement joins TRBV3-1 (or the pseudogene TRBV3-2) to TRBJ2-3; 8 bases line up with TRBD2. CDR1 and CDR2 (germline): LGHDT, YNNKEL (reference sequence). This CDR3 is built from 15 residues. The V gene end was trimmed by 6 bases and the J gene end by 2 bases; junction bases not matched to a gene: 7.

The DNA for the CDR3 is TGTGCCAGCAGTCGACAACGTGGCGAAGAGACCCAGTACTTC. It is translated as CASSRQRGEETQYF. The chain has TRBV9 and TRBJ2-5, with unresolved D. V lost 5 bases, J lost 3 bases, and 14 bases lay in between. This CDR3 region has 14 residues. The germline V gene has CDR1 SGDLS and CDR2 YYNGEE.

The V and J genes are TRBV5-4 and TRBJ1-3; 9 nucleotides align to TRBD1. Trimming removed 4 bases from V and 2 bases from J; junction bases left unmatched: 4. The CDR3 consists of 15 residues. The germline V gene has CDR1 SGHNT and CDR2 YYREEE (reference sequence). This CDR3 is CASSIQGATGNTIYF. The CDR3 DNA follows: TGTGCCAGCAGCATACAGGGGGCGACTGGAAACACCATATATTTT.

This chain connects TRBV2 to TRBJ2-7; the D gene is possibly TRBD1 (5 bases). The V gene's germline CDR1 is SNHLY and CDR2 FYNNEI. The CDR3 spans 14 residues. V gave up 6 bases and J gave up 0 bases, with 12 bases separating them. As DNA, the CDR3 is TGTGCCAGCAGACAGGACCCTACCTCCTACGAGCAGTACTTC. Translating it yields CASRQDPTSYEQYF.

This clone was recorded once. The chain has TRBV5-1 and TRBJ2-1; 8 nucleotides match TRBD2. CDR1 SGHRS and CDR2 YFSETQ come from the germline V gene. CDR3 length: 16 amino acids. Germline trimming cut 0 bases from V and 5 bases from J; bases unmatched to any gene: 7. The CDR3 loop is CASSLAVAGLNNEQFF. The CDR3 DNA follows: TGCGCCAGCAGCTTGGCCGTAGCGGGACTCAACAATGAGCAGTTCTTC. Based on the CDR3 plus reference TRBV5-1 and TRBJ2-1, the full variable domain is KAGVTQTPRYLIKTRGQQVTLSCSPISGHRSVSWYQQTPGQGLQFLFEYFSETQRNKGNFPGRFSGRQFSNSRSEMNVSTLELGDSALYLCASSLAVAGLNNEQFFGPGTRLTVL.

V is TRBV3-1 (or the pseudogene TRBV3-2) and J is TRBJ2-5; 7 bases are a match to TRBD1. This CDR3 comprises 13 residues. Germline V CDR1 and CDR2: LGHDT, YNNKEL (reference sequence). With V trimmed by 8 bases and J by 2 bases, 5 bases remained unmatched. CDR3 DNA sequence: TGTGCCAGCGAGGGGGCGAAACAAGAGACCCAGTACTTC. Protein: CASEGAKQETQYF.

This chain joins TRBV28 and TRBJ2-7; 8 bases agree with TRBD2. CDR3 length: 15 residues. The trim removed 8 bases at V and 0 bases at J, leaving 9 bases unmatched. Germline V gene sequence: CDR1 MDHEN, CDR2 SYDVKM. In DNA, the CDR3 is TGTGCCAGCTCACCCACCGGGGGGGGCTCCTACGAGCAGTACTTC. Its translation is CASSPTGGGSYEQYF.

V and J are TRBV6-5 and TRBJ1-2; D might be TRBD1 (5 bases). The ends were cut back, 0 bases at V and 2 bases at J, with 13 bases in the middle. Looked up from germline, CDR1 is MNHEY and CDR2 is SVGAGI. The CDR3 length is 16 residues. CDR3 sequence (DNA): TGTGCCAGCAGTTACTCGGGAAGAACAGGAAACTATGGCTACACCTTC. Residues: CASSYSGRTGNYGYTF.

J is TRBJ1-4 and V is TRBV7-9; 9 bases match TRBD1. Germline-derived CDR1 and CDR2 are SEHNR and FQNEAQ (reference sequence). V lost 5 bases, J lost 8 bases, and 6 bases stayed unmatched. This CDR3 has 14 amino acids. CDR3 sequence (DNA): TGTGCCAGCAGCCCCACCGACAGGGGGGAAAAACTGTTTTTT. Translated, it gives CASSPTDRGEKLFF.

The sample holds one count of this clone. The chain employs TRBV5-1 and TRBJ2-3; 10 nucleotides line up with TRBD1. V lost 1 base to trimming and J lost 12 bases; unmatched junction nucleotides: 8. Germline V gene lookup returns CDR1 SGHRS and CDR2 YFSETQ. This CDR3 spans 14 amino acids. The CDR3 is CASSLPSDRGVQYF. In DNA form, the CDR3 reads TGCGCCAGCAGCTTGCCCTCGGACAGGGGGGTCCAGTATTTT.

The genes are TRBV19 and TRBJ1-4; D call uncertain. This CDR3 has 13 amino acids. Per germline, CDR1 LNHDA and CDR2 SQIVND (reference sequence). V was pared by 4 bases and J by 8 bases, with 11 bases between. CDR3 nucleotides: TGTGCCAGTAGTAGCCGACAAAGAGAAAAACTGTTTTTT. Protein product: CASSSRQREKLFF. Filled out from reference TRBV19 and TRBJ1-4, the complete variable domain reads DGGITQSPKYLFRKEGQNVTLSCEQNLNHDAMYWYRQDPGQGLRLIYYSQIVNDFQKGDIAEGYSVSREKKESFPLTVTSAQKNPTAFYLCASSSRQREKLFFGSGTQLSVL.

The gene calls are TRBV18 and TRBJ2-2, with 8 bases aligning to TRBD1. CDR1 and CDR2 (germline): KGHSH, LQKENI. Unmatched junction bases numbered 4, after V lost 4 bases and J lost 0 bases. The length of the CDR3 is 16 residues. CDR3 nucleotide sequence: TGTGCCAGCTCACGCGTGGGACAGGCGAACACCGGGGAGCTGTTTTTT. This sequence encodes CASSRVGQANTGELFF.

The rearrangement links TRBV6-4 to TRBJ2-3; TRBD2 agrees at 10 bases. This CDR3 contains 17 residues. Trimming removed 7 bases from V and 0 bases from J; junction bases left unmatched: 10. Germline values: CDR1 MRHNA, CDR2 SNTAGT. The CDR3 loop reads CASTPPSGSVSTDTQYF. DNA for the CDR3: TGTGCCAGCACCCCTCCTAGCGGGAGTGTTAGCACAGATACGCAGTATTTT.

This clone has more than one count but fewer than ten. V and J are TRBV6-2 or TRBV6-3 and TRBJ2-7, with TRBD2 matching 11 bases. Germline trimming cut 4 bases from V and 2 bases from J; bases unmatched to any gene: 4. CDR1 is MNHEY, CDR2 SVGEGT, per germline. The CDR3 has 15 amino acids. DNA of the CDR3: TGTGCCAGCAGTTCGGGACTAGCGGAGACCTACGAGCAGTACTTC. This sequence encodes CASSSGLAETYEQYF.

The chain carries TRBV5-1 and TRBJ2-1; D perhaps matches TRBD2 (5 bases). The ends were cut back, 4 bases at V and 0 bases at J, with 5 bases in the middle. The CDR3 has 13 amino acids. CDR1 SGHRS and CDR2 YFSETQ come from the germline V gene. CDR3 sequence (DNA): TGCGCCAGCAGCCGGGACTCCTACAATGAGCAGTTCTTC. Translation: CASSRDSYNEQFF.

There are a few counts of this clone. The chain couples TRBV6-5 to TRBJ2-3, with 9 bases that match TRBD2. J gave up 2 bases and V 6 bases, and 3 bases lay outside the gene matches. The germline gives CDR1 MNHEY, CDR2 SVGAGI. This CDR3 is built from 14 residues. CDR3 sequence (DNA): TGTGCCAGCAGCTCTAGCGGGGCCACAGATACGCAGTATTTT. The encoded protein is CASSSSGATDTQYF.

The V call is TRBV19, the J call TRBJ1-5, with a tentative D call TRBD1 (6 bases). This CDR3 contains 14 residues. CDR1 and CDR2 from the germline V gene are LNHDA and SQIVND (reference sequence). V lost 3 bases and J lost 4, with 10 bases in between. CDR3 sequence (DNA): TGTGCCAGTAGTATGGCAGGGGCAAATCAGCCCCAGCATTTT. Its protein product is CASSMAGANQPQHF. The whole variable domain, filled in from reference TRBV19 and TRBJ1-5, reads DGGITQSPKYLFRKEGQNVTLSCEQNLNHDAMYWYRQDPGQGLRLIYYSQIVNDFQKGDIAEGYSVSREKKESFPLTVTSAQKNPTAFYLCASSMAGANQPQHFGDGTRLSIL.

The table lists this clone with a few counts. This rearrangement joins TRBV6-2 or TRBV6-3 to TRBJ1-5, with D unclear. The CDR3 contains 13 residues. V was cut by 4 bases and J by 3 bases, with 7 bases left in between. Germline V gene data show CDR1 as MNHEY and CDR2 as SVGEGT. The CDR3 DNA sequence: TGTGCCAGCAGTTTACTCTCCAATCAGCCCCAGCATTTT. This encodes CASSLLSNQPQHF.

The genes are TRBV10-3 and TRBJ2-1; 11 nucleotides line up with TRBD2. The CDR3 sequence is 16 residues long. CDR1 is ENHRY, CDR2 SYGVKD, per germline. V dropped 5 bases and J dropped 0; count of bases not matched to a gene: 3. As DNA, the CDR3 is TGTGCCATCAGTTACACTAGCGGGAGCTCCTACAATGAGCAGTTCTTC. This translates into CAISYTSGSSYNEQFF.

The chain links TRBV10-3 to TRBJ2-6, with no clear D. V was pared by 10 bases and J by 1 base, with 14 bases between. The germline CDR1 and CDR2 sequences are ENHRY and SYGVKD. This CDR3 has 15 amino acids. The CDR3 DNA reads TGTGCCACCACCTTTGAGGCGTCTGGGGCCAACGTCCTGACTTTC. It specifies CATTFEASGANVLTF.

This sequence joins TRBV3-1 (or the pseudogene TRBV3-2) and TRBJ1-2, with 7 bases matching TRBD1. The V gene's germline CDR1 is LGHDT and CDR2 YNNKEL (reference sequence). Trimming removed 8 bases from V and 3 bases from J; junction bases left unmatched: 9. The CDR3 length is 14 residues. The CDR3 is CASVRGGSDYGYTF. In DNA, the CDR3 is TGTGCCAGCGTGAGAGGGGGCAGCGACTATGGCTACACCTTC.

This clone came up a few times. The chain is built from TRBV27 and TRBJ2-3; unclear D gene. The V end was cut by 8 bases, the J end by 5 bases, with 8 bases between. The CDR3 has 11 residues. In germline, CDR1 is MNHEY, CDR2 SMNVEV (reference sequence). This CDR3 is CASRRGDTQYF. The CDR3 DNA is TGTGCCAGCCGAAGAGGAGATACGCAGTATTTT.